In this sample, the clone carrying this T cell receptor beta chain turned up a few times. The CDR3 totals 15 residues. V lost 2 bases, J lost 6 bases, and 17 bases lay in between. Germline V gene data show CDR1 as MGHRA and CDR2 as YSYEKL. TCRdb recomputed calls from the 5' RACE reads with MiXCR, one row per CDR3 protein. The sample includes just over 450,000 distinct CDR3 sequences, 14% of them seen just once. This sample stems from a study of identical twins. The same sample was also used in a study of yellow fever vaccine responses in identical twins.

The clonotype originates from a woman under 30 in good health. The chain is built from TRBV4-1 and TRBJ2-7, with a possible D match to TRBD2 (6 bases). Sequencing input: CD4+ T cells sorted from blood. Written as DNA, the CDR3 is TGCGCCAGCAGCCAACCTGGGACTGGCCGTCCCGAGCAGTACTTC. This gives the protein CASSQPGTGRPEQYF.